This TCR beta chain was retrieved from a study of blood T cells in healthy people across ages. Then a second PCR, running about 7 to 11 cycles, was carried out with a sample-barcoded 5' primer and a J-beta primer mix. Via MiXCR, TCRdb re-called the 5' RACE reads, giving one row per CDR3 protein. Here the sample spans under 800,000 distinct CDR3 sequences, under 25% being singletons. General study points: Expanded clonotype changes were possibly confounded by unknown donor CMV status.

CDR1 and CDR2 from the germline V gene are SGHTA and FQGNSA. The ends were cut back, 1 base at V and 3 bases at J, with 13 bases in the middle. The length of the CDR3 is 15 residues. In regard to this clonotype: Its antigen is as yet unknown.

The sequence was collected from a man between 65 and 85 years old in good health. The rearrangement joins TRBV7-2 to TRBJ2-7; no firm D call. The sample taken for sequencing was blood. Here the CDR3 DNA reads TGTGCCAGCAGCTTAGTTGCACAGATAAACTACGAGCAGTACTTC. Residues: CASSLVAQINYEQYF.